These T cell receptor beta chains were read from a single sample in a study of control samples from healthy donors and cancer patients. The method was immunoSEQ multiplex PCR; TCRdb's version includes in-frame clones alone and lacks a portion of them. The sample records around 100,000 clones, around 90% being singletons. The sample was blood. The origin of the receptors is a woman in her 70s in good health. Both conserved end residues are trimmed from each CDR3. The D gene is left open where the match is weak.

V gene | D gene | CDR3 protein
TRBV18 | NA | ASSPLTAYEQY
TRBV29-1 | NA | SVEVRGTEAF
TRBV9 | NA | ASSVRGTATNEKLF
TRBV5-4 | NA | ASSLGSMGNTIY
TRBV5-6 | TRBD1 | ASRQIDRVEEQY
TRBV6-5 | NA | ASSYAGGGYT
TRBV29-1 | NA | SVVLEKAF
TRBV4-2 | TRBD2 | ASSQVPTSGGSYEQY
TRBV3-1/TRBV3-2 | TRBD2 | ASSTRLAAFRETQY
TRBV30 | NA | AWRRDDNSPLH
TRBV7-2 | NA | ASSSPPNYGYT
TRBV19 | NA | ASSTGQTNTEAF
TRBV5-1 | NA | ASSLAPRETQY
TRBV10-1 | NA | ASSDGYQPQH
TRBV11-2 | NA | ASSLTGFPGETQY
TRBV4-2 | NA | ASSQSDDGNTIY
TRBV2 | NA | ASSTTLQGQGNYGYT
TRBV6-5 | NA | ASSYGAGGGKLF
TRBV5-1 | NA | ASQRGYRDKTQY
TRBV5-6 | TRBD1 | ASSTGQGIYEQY
TRBV6-2/TRBV6-3 | TRBD2 | ASSHLIRLAGIGELF
TRBV6-2/TRBV6-3 | TRBD2 | ASSSSGAPAGELF
TRBV3-1/TRBV3-2 | NA | ASSQADRFHFSYEQY
TRBV2 | TRBD1 | ASRAGGNAEAF
TRBV30 | NA | AWSVTRLNTEAF
TRBV3-1/TRBV3-2 | TRBD1 | ASSLRALGGIDGYT
TRBV2 | NA | ASSAGRRQETQY
TRBV5-1 | NA | ASSWDTQANEQY
TRBV4-1 | NA | ASSQDRDSTGANYGELF
TRBV6-1 | NA | ASSELSGRDTEAF
TRBV18 | TRBD1 | ASSLRGPNTGELF
TRBV19 | NA | ASSIAVGYEQY
TRBV7-2 | NA | ASSLLKGNEQF
TRBV6-6 | TRBD1 | ASSSTGTGNTIY
TRBV7-8 | NA | ASSLALGRDGYT
TRBV19 | NA | ASSISEGGSNQPQH
TRBV2 | NA | ASSDGTPPEQY
TRBV5-1 | NA | ASSLEGTILGNNSPLH
TRBV18 | NA | ASSPPSVDTEAF
TRBV12-5 | NA | ASAAPGFYNEQF
TRBV7-2 | TRBD1 | ASSLSTGGEAF
TRBV6-2/TRBV6-3 | TRBD1 | ASSPSLNRGRGEKLF
TRBV6-5 | NA | ASSYSVGRRNSPLH
TRBV7-2 | NA | ASSLADTGELF
TRBV15 | NA | ATSRPDSTEAF
TRBV18 | NA | ASSPTRNGNTEAF
TRBV5-1 | NA | ASSLKTPASGYT
TRBV4-2 | NA | ASSQDLRGNTEAF
TRBV30 | NA | AWSGVQYNEQF
TRBV3-1/TRBV3-2 | TRBD1 | ASGTGATYEQY